This entry lists 20 T cell receptor beta chains sequenced from one sample in a study of OX40 agonist ivuxolimab in advanced cancers. The assay was immunoSEQ multiplex PCR, and TCRdb's table has in-frame clones only and misses some. This table holds more than 75,000 clones, roughly 85% found once. Sequencing used CD4+ or CD8+ T cells sorted from blood, obtained in a trial of the OX40 agonist ivuxolimab. Receptors were obtained from an adult with an advanced solid tumor such as melanoma, head and neck, liver or kidney cancer.

This chain links TRBV7-6 with TRBJ1-5; 8 bases match TRBD1. Germline lookup yields CDR1 SGHVS and CDR2 FNYEAQ. This CDR3 region has 14 residues. Trimming removed 0 bases from V and 5 bases from J; junction bases left unmatched: 0. The CDR3 sequence: CASSLATGDQPQHF. The CDR3 DNA is TGTGCCAGCAGCTTAGCGACAGGGGATCAGCCCCAGCATTTT.

The chain carries TRBV15 and TRBJ1-4; 8 nucleotides agree with TRBD1. The germline gives CDR1 LNHNV, CDR2 YYDKDF (reference sequence). The ends lost 1 base at V and 8 bases at J; junction bases unmatched: 9. This CDR3 has 16 amino acids. The CDR3 loop reads CATSRGGQGGEEKLFF. The DNA for the CDR3 is TGTGCCACCAGCAGAGGAGGACAGGGCGGGGAGGAAAAACTGTTTTTT.

The chain combines TRBV7-9 with TRBJ2-3; the D is unclear. Between the trimmed V and J ends, which lost 4 bases and 11 bases, there was a span of 16 bases. Germline V gives CDR1 SEHNR, CDR2 FQNEAQ (reference sequence). The CDR3 is 13 residues long. In nucleotides, the CDR3 is TGTGCCAGCAGCTCTGGTCGGGTAATTGTGCAGTATTTT. It specifies CASSSGRVIVQYF.

The table lists this clone with a count of one. The genes are TRBV27 and TRBJ1-5; D is ambiguous. The length of the CDR3 is 13 residues. Germline V gives CDR1 MNHEY, CDR2 SMNVEV (reference sequence). V was cut by 2 bases and J by 7 bases, with 9 bases left in between. The CDR3 DNA follows: TGTGCCAGCAGTTTAAGAGAACGGCAGCCCCAGCATTTT. Residues: CASSLRERQPQHF.

This clone appeared a few times. The gene calls are TRBV5-8 and TRBJ2-7; TRBD1 might be the D (7 bases). V was clipped by 0 bases and J by 6 bases, with 13 bases between them. Per germline, CDR1 SGHTS and CDR2 YDEGEE. This CDR3 is 14 amino acids long. In DNA form, the CDR3 reads TGTGCCAGCAGCTTGGGACAGGGAGGCGGCGAGCAGTACGTC. The encoded protein is CASSLGQGGGEQYV.

This clone is a singleton in its sample. This chain uses TRBV6-6 with TRBJ2-7; D is ambiguous. The V gene lost 5 bases and the J gene lost 0 bases, with 11 bases spanning the gap. The CDR3 runs 14 residues. Germline-derived CDR1 and CDR2 are MNHNY and SVGAGI (reference sequence). The CDR3 reads CASSPRALSYEQYF. The DNA of the CDR3 is TGTGCCAGCAGTCCCCGGGCCCTCTCCTACGAGCAGTACTTC.

The sample holds a few counts of this clone. The chain links TRBV10-1 to TRBJ2-7; no definite D call. V lost 2 bases, J lost 3 bases, and 5 bases lay in between. CDR1 is WNHNN and CDR2 is SYGVQD in the germline V gene (reference sequence). CDR3 length equals 12 residues. CDR3 nucleotides: TGCGCCAGCAGTGAGCCCGGCTACGAGCAGTACGTC. Translation: CASSEPGYEQYV.

This chain uses TRBV5-8 with TRBJ1-5, with 7 bases fitting TRBD1. The junction had 16 bases not matched to a gene; V was cut back by 4 bases and J by 15 bases. From germline, CDR1 is SGHTS and CDR2 YDEGEE. CDR3 length: 14 residues. CDR3 in amino acids: CASSTRDRDGLWHF. CDR3 sequence (DNA): TGTGCCAGCAGCACGCGCGACAGGGATGGTCTTTGGCATTTT. The variable domain in full, completed from reference TRBV5-8 and TRBJ1-5, reads EAGVTQSPTHLIKTRGQQATLRCSPISGHTSVYWYQQALGLGLQFLLWYDEGEERNRGNFPPRFSGRQFPNYSSELNVNALELEDSALYLCASSTRDRDGLWHFGDGTRLSIL.

This chain connects TRBV5-1 to TRBJ2-7; D remains ambiguous. The CDR3 covers 14 residues. Trimming removed 2 bases at V and 1 base at J, with 10 bases between. Germline V gene data show CDR1 as SGHRS and CDR2 as YFSETQ. The CDR3 coding sequence is TGCGCCAGCAGCTTCTACATTGGGTCCTACGAGCAGTACTTC. This gives the protein CASSFYIGSYEQYF.

The V gene is TRBV19, the J gene TRBJ1-5; D not resolved. Trimming cost V 7 bases and J 0 bases, with 19 bases left between them. The length of the CDR3 is 17 residues. Germline CDR1 LNHDA, CDR2 SQIVND (reference sequence). CDR3 protein: CASIGSEVLYSNQPQHF. Here the CDR3 DNA reads TGTGCCAGTATCGGCAGCGAGGTCCTGTATAGCAATCAGCCCCAGCATTTT.

V and J are TRBV4-2 and TRBJ2-1, with 13 bases fitting TRBD2. Germline V gene data show CDR1 as LGHNA and CDR2 as YNFKEQ. Trimming took 4 bases from V and 12 from J; bases not matched to a gene: 9. The CDR3 is 15 amino acids. CDR3 loop: CASSPTSGGPAGQFF. DNA of the CDR3: TGTGCCAGCAGCCCGACTAGCGGGGGGCCCGCGGGGCAGTTCTTC.

The chain has TRBV15 and TRBJ2-7; D gene unclear. The germline V gene encodes CDR1 LNHNV and CDR2 YYDKDF (reference sequence). The CDR3 consists of 13 residues. The germline V and J ends were trimmed by 0 bases and 2 bases, with 5 bases remaining between them. CDR3 amino acids: CATSRDKTYEQYF. The CDR3 nucleotides read TGTGCCACCAGCAGAGATAAGACCTACGAGCAGTACTTC.

This sequence joins TRBV7-9 and TRBJ2-5; D is uncertain. V lost 4 bases to trimming and J lost 5 bases, with 20 bases between them. The germline CDR1 and CDR2 sequences are SEHNR and FQNEAQ (reference sequence). This CDR3 region has 16 residues. The CDR3 DNA follows: TGTGCCAGCAGCTCCCGCCCCCCGGGTCGAAGGGAGACCCAGTACTTC. This codes for CASSSRPPGRRETQYF.

The chain combines TRBV28 with TRBJ2-5, with D possibly being TRBD2 (7 bases). The V end was cut by 3 bases, the J end by 5 bases, with 13 bases between. Germline-derived CDR1 and CDR2 are MDHEN and SYDVKM. This CDR3 region has 14 residues. The CDR3 protein is CASSFWAGAETQYF. Here the CDR3 DNA reads TGTGCCAGCAGTTTTTGGGCGGGGGCGGAGACCCAGTACTTC.

This rearrangement joins TRBV5-1 to TRBJ2-5; 7 bases map to TRBD2. The CDR3 extends over 15 amino acids. The germline CDR1 and CDR2 sequences are SGHRS and YFSETQ. J gave up 3 bases and V 0 bases, and 5 bases lay outside the gene matches. CDR3 DNA sequence: TGCGCCAGCAGCTTGGTGGCTAGCGGCGAAGAGACCCAGTACTTC. Encoded protein: CASSLVASGEETQYF.

The rearrangement uses TRBV18 and TRBJ1-2; tentatively, D is TRBD1 (6 bases). The CDR3 totals 13 residues. V was pared by 4 bases and J by 4 bases, with 10 bases between. Germline V gives CDR1 KGHSH, CDR2 LQKENI. CDR3 nucleotides: TGTGCCAGCTCACGGGGGCAGGGCTATGGCTACACCTTC. Amino acids: CASSRGQGYGYTF. Complete variable domain (other parts from reference TRBV18 and TRBJ1-2): NAGVMQNPRHLVRRRGQEARLRCSPMKGHSHVYWYRQLPEEGLKFMVYLQKENIIDESGMPKERFSAEFPKEGPSILRIQQVVRGDSAAYFCASSRGQGYGYTFGSGTRLTVV.

This chain links TRBV7-9 with TRBJ2-7, with D tentatively TRBD1 (5 bases). The CDR3 loop spans 14 amino acids. CDR1 and CDR2 (germline): SEHNR, FQNEAQ (reference sequence). The germline V and J ends were trimmed by 2 bases and 0 bases, with 8 bases remaining between them. The CDR3 nucleotides are TGTGCCAGCAGCTTACCAGGGATCTCCTACGAGCAGTACGTC. Protein sequence: CASSLPGISYEQYV.

This sequence joins TRBV4-2 and TRBJ2-7; the match to TRBD2 covers 8 bases. Per germline, CDR1 LGHNA and CDR2 YNFKEQ. The CDR3 sequence is 16 residues long. The junction had 7 bases not matched to a gene; V was cut back by 0 bases and J by 3 bases. CDR3 sequence reads: CASSQEHSGNNYEQYF. CDR3 bases: TGTGCCAGCAGCCAAGAGCATAGCGGGAACAACTACGAGCAGTACTTC.

This clone was recorded once. The V gene is TRBV4-2, the J gene TRBJ2-4; D may be TRBD1 (5 bases). Per the germline V gene, CDR1 is LGHNA and CDR2 is YNFKEQ. V was clipped by 4 bases and J by 6 bases, with 16 bases between them. The CDR3 runs to 15 residues. In DNA, the CDR3 is TGTGCCAGCAGCCGTGATTCGACAGCCCCAAACATTCAGTACTTC. Translation gives CASSRDSTAPNIQYF.

This clone appeared a few times. The CDR3 DNA reads as TGTGCCAGTAGTAAAGGGGCGGGAGAAGCTTTCTTT. Encoded protein: CASSKGAGEAFF. The chain employs TRBV19 and TRBJ1-1; TRBD1 might be the D (5 bases). CDR1 is LNHDA, CDR2 SQIVND, per germline (reference sequence). With 4 bases removed from V and 8 bases from J, the gap between germline ends came to 11 bases. The CDR3 is made up of 12 amino acids.